The 32 T cell receptor beta chains in this list originate from one sample, sequenced in a study of cytomegalovirus exposure and HLA in healthy donors. 60 Vbeta and 13 Jbeta primers were used in PCR. Produced via immunoSEQ multiplex PCR; TCRdb's table is partial and in-frame only. This sample yields 98,000 or so clones, of which roughly 80% are seen a single time; about a sixth belongs to the top ten. Sequencing used PBMCs. All receptors come from a man aged 60 to 69 in good health and CMV-seropositive.

The V gene is TRBV23-1, the J gene TRBJ1-2; 7 positions agree with TRBD1. TRBV23-1 belongs to the ORF category, with a function that is uncertain. The CDR3 is made up of 18 amino acids. The junction had 17 bases not matched to a gene; V was cut back by 7 bases and J by 0 bases. CDR3 bases: TGCGCCAGCACTTCCCGACAGGGCCATTGGGGGGCTAACTATGGCTACACCTTC. Residues: CASTSRQGHWGANYGYTF.

The V call is TRBV5-1, the J call TRBJ2-5, with D tentatively TRBD1 (6 bases). The J call is in doubt because the DNA end fits TRBJ2-7 better. CDR3 size: 15 residues. Germline CDR1 and CDR2: SGHRS and YFSETQ. Here the CDR3 DNA reads TGCGCCAGCAGGAGGACGGACAGCCGTGAATACGAGCAGTACTTC. It codes for CASRRTDSREYEQYF.

This rearrangement joins TRBV27 to TRBJ2-6, with D possibly TRBD2 on 6 matching bases. CDR1 MNHEY and CDR2 SMNVEV come from the germline V gene (reference sequence). Trimming removed 5 bases from V and 1 base from J, with 18 bases in between. The CDR3 consists of 18 residues. The CDR3 loop reads CASSTLGAGRSGANVLTF. CDR3 coding DNA: TGTGCCAGCAGTACCCTTGGGGCAGGGAGGTCTGGGGCCAACGTCCTGACTTTC.

J is TRBJ2-5 and V is TRBV12-5; tentative D call: TRBD2 (6 bases). CDR3 length: 14 residues. Germline lookup yields CDR1 LGHNT and CDR2 FRNRAP. V lost 2 bases, J lost 4 bases, and 11 bases lay in between. This chain's CDR3 is CASGLTRERETQYF. The CDR3 DNA follows: TGTGCTAGTGGTTTGACCCGGGAGCGAGAGACCCAGTACTTC.

Note on this clone: Other DNA sequences of this sample code for an identical CDR3. V and J are TRBV28 and TRBJ1-1; 7 bases match TRBD1. From germline, CDR1 is MDHEN and CDR2 SYDVKM. CDR3 length equals 15 residues. J lost 0 bases, V lost 5 bases, and 6 bases had no gene match. The CDR3 reads CASSPPTGMNTEAFF. As DNA, the CDR3 is TGTGCCAGCAGTCCCCCGACAGGGATGAACACTGAAGCTTTCTTT.

Points on this clone: Sequence at one end of the junction differs from germline and may be a read error. The sample contains more than one DNA sequence encoding this CDR3. The V and J genes are TRBV10-3 and TRBJ1-5; no definite D call. The CDR3 is 15 residues long. Per the germline V gene, CDR1 is ENHRY and CDR2 is SYGVKD. The CDR3 DNA reads as TGTGCCATCAGTGATTGGGGAGCACCCAATCAACCCCAGCATTTT. It translates to CAISDWGAPNQPQHF.

The chain combines TRBV2 with TRBJ2-4, with a tentative D call TRBD1 (6 bases). Germline V gene data show CDR1 as SNHLY and CDR2 as FYNNEI. The CDR3 runs to 13 residues. Trimming took 8 bases from V and 6 from J, leaving 14 bases between them. The CDR3, as DNA: TGTGCCAGCCCCGACAGGTTCGGAAACATTCAGTACTTC. This gives the protein CASPDRFGNIQYF.

The chain uses TRBV14 and TRBJ1-2, with 12 nucleotides matching TRBD1. This CDR3 comprises 17 residues. Germline V lookup: CDR1 SGHDN, CDR2 FVKESK. After removal of 1 base from V and 3 bases from J, the junction contained 6 bases not matched to a gene. The CDR3 bases are TGTGCCAGCAGCCAAGCCGGGACAGGGGGCGCACACTATGGCTACACCTTC. This gives the protein CASSQAGTGGAHYGYTF. The full variable domain, its missing parts supplied by reference TRBV14 and TRBJ1-2, is EAGVTQFPSHSVIEKGQTVTLRCDPISGHDNLYWYRRVMGKEIKFLLHFVKESKQDESGMPNNRFLAERTGGTYSTLKVQPAELEDSGVYFCASSQAGTGGAHYGYTFGSGTRLTVV.

Concerning this clone itself: The junction departs from germline at one end; a sequencing error may be responsible. The chain has TRBV2 and TRBJ2-7; a possible D gene is TRBD2 (5 bases). The CDR3 loop spans 8 amino acids. CDR1 SNHLY and CDR2 FYNNEI come from the germline V gene. CDR3 residues: CASSEGGF. Here the CDR3 DNA reads TGTGCCAGCAGTGAAGGAGGGTTC.

The V and J genes are TRBV6-5 and TRBJ2-1; 7 nucleotides line up with TRBD2. Germline CDR1 MNHEY, CDR2 SVGAGI. The CDR3 has 14 residues. With 8 bases clipped from V and 6 bases from J, the junction kept 10 bases outside the gene matches. The DNA for the CDR3 is TGTGCCAGCGCGTGGGGAGGGGTCCGCAATGAGCAGTTCTTC. It yields the protein CASAWGGVRNEQFF.

V usage is TRBV28 and J usage is TRBJ2-2; a weak D match, TRBD1 (6 bases). This CDR3 comprises 15 residues. Germline lookup yields CDR1 MDHEN and CDR2 SYDVKM. Trimming cost V 6 bases and J 7 bases, with 18 bases left between them. CDR3 sequence reads: CASRPYGGAGGELFF. Here the CDR3 DNA reads TGTGCCAGCAGACCTTATGGGGGCGCGGGCGGGGAGCTGTTTTTT.

The gene calls are TRBV14 and TRBJ1-1; a weak D match, TRBD1 (6 bases). The CDR3 contains 15 residues. Trimming removed 3 bases from V and 3 bases from J, with 14 bases in between. Germline V gene sequence: CDR1 SGHDN, CDR2 FVKESK. The CDR3 DNA follows: TGTGCCAGCAGCCATTACAGGGCTTTGTACACTGAAGCTTTCTTT. Its translation: CASSHYRALYTEAFF.

V is TRBV19 and J is TRBJ1-2; TRBD1 agrees at 9 bases. With 8 bases clipped from V and 4 bases from J, the junction kept 11 bases outside the gene matches. Germline lookup yields CDR1 LNHDA and CDR2 SQIVND (reference sequence). The CDR3 totals 15 residues. The CDR3 loop is CASGQQGALSYGYTF. The CDR3 DNA follows: TGTGCCAGTGGACAACAGGGGGCGTTGTCCTATGGCTACACCTTC.

The chain uses TRBV11-2 and TRBJ2-1, with 13 bases matching TRBD2. The V gene's germline CDR1 is SGHAT and CDR2 FQNNGV. V shed 7 bases and J 9 bases; nucleotides not matched to a gene: 9. The CDR3 covers 15 residues. In nucleotides, the CDR3 is TGTGCCAGCACCCTAACTAGCGGGGGGGCCGGTGAGCAGTTCTTC. As protein: CASTLTSGGAGEQFF.

V and J are TRBV6-6 and TRBJ1-5; possibly TRBD1 for D (6 bases). Germline assignment: CDR1 MNHNY and CDR2 SVGAGI (reference sequence). Trimming cost V 7 bases and J 4 bases, with 8 bases left between them. CDR3 length: 12 residues. The CDR3 DNA sequence: TGTGCCAGCAAAACAGGGAATCAGCCCCAGCATTTT. This translates into CASKTGNQPQHF.

This chain links TRBV6-5 with TRBJ1-6; no reliable D call. Germline V gene lookup returns CDR1 MNHEY and CDR2 SVGAGI. V was trimmed by 6 bases and J by 0 bases, leaving 3 bases between them. CDR3 length equals 13 residues. The chain's CDR3 is CASSSSYNSPLHF. The CDR3 DNA follows: TGTGCCAGCAGCAGCTCCTATAATTCACCCCTCCACTTT.

The chain links TRBV5-6 to TRBJ1-5; D remains ambiguous. In germline, CDR1 is SGHDT, CDR2 YYEEEE. The germline V and J ends were trimmed by 1 base and 5 bases, with 13 bases remaining between them. The CDR3 covers 15 residues. CDR3 in DNA: TGTGCCAGCAGCTTGTTGCAGGCCCGTGATCAGCCCCAGCATTTT. It is translated as CASSLLQARDQPQHF.

The rearrangement joins TRBV6-5 to TRBJ1-2; TRBD1 aligns across 8 bases. After removal of 4 bases from V and 8 bases from J, the junction contained 12 bases not matched to a gene. CDR3 length: 15 residues. Germline V gene sequence: CDR1 MNHEY, CDR2 SVGAGI. CDR3 loop: CASSSPTGAVLGYTF. CDR3 coding DNA: TGTGCCAGCAGTTCACCGACAGGGGCGGTTCTCGGCTACACCTTC.

This rearrangement joins TRBV29-1 to TRBJ2-1; 11 nucleotides match TRBD2. The CDR3 is 17 amino acids. Germline V gives CDR1 SQVTM, CDR2 ANQGSEA. V was clipped by 5 bases and J by 1 base; unmatched bases: 10. The CDR3 bases are TGCAGCGTTTGGGGATCTAGCGGGGGGTATTCCTACAATGAGCAGTTCTTC. Translating it yields CSVWGSSGGYSYNEQFF.

The chain links TRBV6-5 to TRBJ2-1; a possible D gene is TRBD2 (6 bases). Germline V gene sequence: CDR1 MNHEY, CDR2 SVGAGI. Trimming pared 0 bases from V and 2 bases from J, leaving 8 bases between. This CDR3 region has 15 residues. The CDR3 sequence is CASSYSTGAYNEQFF. CDR3 in DNA: TGTGCCAGCAGTTACTCGACGGGGGCCTACAATGAGCAGTTCTTC.

The genes are TRBV5-4 and TRBJ1-1; D not certain. V lost 1 base and J 4 bases, leaving 11 bases between the germline ends. Germline assignment: CDR1 SGHNT and CDR2 YYREEE (reference sequence). The CDR3 length is 14 residues. The CDR3 DNA sequence: TGTGCCAGCAGCTTGAGTTATGGCTCCACTGAAGCTTTCTTT. Translation gives CASSLSYGSTEAFF.

V is TRBV29-1 and J is TRBJ2-1, with 8 bases aligning to TRBD2. Germline lookup yields CDR1 SQVTM and CDR2 ANQGSEA. The CDR3 is 15 amino acids. J was trimmed by 3 bases and V by 3 bases; bases with no gene match: 7. This CDR3 is CSVELGGGLYNEQFF. The CDR3 DNA is TGCAGCGTTGAGCTAGGCGGGGGGCTCTACAATGAGCAGTTCTTC.

V gene TRBV4-1 combines with J gene TRBJ2-7; possible D gene TRBD1, 6 bases. V was cut by 3 bases and J by 3 bases, with 12 bases left in between. The CDR3 consists of 14 residues. The germline CDR1 and CDR2 sequences are MGHRA and YSYEKL. The CDR3 nucleotides are TGCGCCAGCAGCCATACCGGACAGTTCTACGAGCAGTACTTC. It translates to CASSHTGQFYEQYF.

The V gene is TRBV7-6, the J gene TRBJ2-7, with 7 bases that match TRBD2. The V gene end was trimmed by 1 base and the J gene end by 2 bases; junction bases not matched to a gene: 2. There are 14 residues in the CDR3. Per the germline V gene, CDR1 is SGHVS and CDR2 is FNYEAQ. This chain's CDR3 is CASSLEAGAYEQYF. The CDR3 DNA follows: TGTGCCAGCAGCTTAGAGGCGGGGGCCTACGAGCAGTACTTC.

CDR3 loop: CASSEWIPGNTGELFF. The CDR3 nucleotides read TGTGCCAGCAGTGAATGGATCCCAGGAAACACCGGGGAGCTGTTTTTT. This rearrangement joins TRBV6-1 to TRBJ2-2; no clear D gene. The CDR3 has 16 residues. The V end lost 2 bases, the J end lost 2 bases, and 12 bases lay between the germline ends. Germline V lookup: CDR1 MNHNS, CDR2 SASEGT.

The chain has TRBV5-6 and TRBJ2-5; TRBD1 matches at 8 bases. Germline assignment: CDR1 SGHDT and CDR2 YYEEEE. This CDR3 contains 15 residues. The J segment lost 3 bases and the V segment lost 3 bases, leaving 7 bases of the junction unmatched. The CDR3 loop is CASSSSGGRKETQYF. CDR3 sequence (DNA): TGTGCCAGCAGCTCATCAGGGGGCCGTAAAGAGACCCAGTACTTC.

The chain joins TRBV13 to TRBJ2-7; TRBD2 is a possible D gene (5 bases). V was cut by 4 bases and J by 4 bases, with 8 bases left in between. In germline, CDR1 is PRHDT, CDR2 FYEKMQ (reference sequence). This CDR3 has 12 residues. CDR3 in amino acids: CASSSGFYEQYF. The CDR3 nucleotides read TGTGCCAGCAGCTCGGGGTTTTACGAGCAGTACTTC. The whole variable domain, filled in from reference TRBV13 and TRBJ2-7, reads AAGVIQSPRHLIKEKRETATLKCYPIPRHDTVYWYQQGPGQDPQFLISFYEKMQSDKGSIPDRFSAQQFSDYHSELNMSSLELGDSALYFCASSSGFYEQYFGPGTRLTVT.

The rearrangement links TRBV7-2 to TRBJ2-2; 8 positions agree with TRBD1. The CDR3 runs 16 residues. Per germline, CDR1 SGHTA and CDR2 FQGNSA. V lost 1 base and J lost 5; bases outside the gene matches: 6. The CDR3 DNA is TGTGCCAGCAGCTTAGATCGGCAGGGGGCTACCGGGGAGCTGTTTTTT. It yields the protein CASSLDRQGATGELFF.

This chain uses TRBV5-1 with TRBJ2-7, with 7 bases matching TRBD1. This CDR3 contains 12 residues. Germline V gives CDR1 SGHRS, CDR2 YFSETQ. Unmatched junction bases numbered 3, after V lost 4 bases and J lost 5 bases. The CDR3 DNA reads TGCGCCAGCAGCAGACAGGGTAACGAGCAGTACTTC. Protein product: CASSRQGNEQYF.

The chain employs TRBV19 and TRBJ1-5; perhaps TRBD1 as D (6 bases). In germline, CDR1 is LNHDA, CDR2 SQIVND (reference sequence). The CDR3 has 16 residues. The V gene lost 7 bases and the J gene lost 6 bases, with 22 bases spanning the gap. The CDR3 region is CASTPNPPGGAQPQHF. In DNA, the CDR3 is TGTGCCAGTACTCCCAACCCACCGGGGGGCGCTCAGCCCCAGCATTTT.

The chain combines TRBV5-8 with TRBJ2-5; TRBD1 agrees at 8 bases. The germline gives CDR1 SGHTS, CDR2 YDEGEE. CDR3 size: 16 residues. The V and J ends lost 2 bases and 2 bases, in that order; junction bases with no gene match: 8. The CDR3 sequence is CASSFNRGFGQETQYF. Written as DNA, the CDR3 is TGTGCCAGCAGCTTCAACAGGGGGTTTGGGCAAGAGACCCAGTACTTC.

This rearrangement joins TRBV10-3 to TRBJ2-5, with 10 bases aligning to TRBD1. The CDR3 covers 14 residues. CDR1 ENHRY and CDR2 SYGVKD come from the germline V gene. The ends lost 4 bases at V and 5 bases at J; junction bases unmatched: 4. CDR3 nucleotides: TGTGCCATCAGTGGGACAGGGGGTTTGGAGACCCAGTACTTC. Protein sequence: CAISGTGGLETQYF.